This TCR beta chain was found in a study of cytomegalovirus exposure and HLA in healthy donors. Findings of the study overall: Because they were indistinguishable, some V segments, including TRBV6-2 and TRBV6-3, were excluded. Earlier findings revealed that most TCR beta V segments proved productive either about 87% or about 30% of the time.

The CDR3 sequence is 15 residues long. Losses at the gene ends were 5 bases for V and 3 bases for J; bases not matched to a gene: 10. Per germline, CDR1 MNHEY and CDR2 SVGAGI. Primers for the PCR totalled 60 Vbeta and 13 Jbeta. Assay: immunoSEQ multiplex PCR; the TCRdb copy retains only in-frame clones and omits some. The data hold roughly 230,000 clones, with over 90% observed a single time. Notes on this clone: Its antigen is not known.

Sequenced input: PBMCs. The gene calls are TRBV6-5 and TRBJ2-7, with 7 bases matching TRBD1. This clonotype was sampled from a girl aged 2-10 years in good health and CMV-seronegative. For the CDR3, the DNA is TGTGCCAGCAGTCTAGGGACAGTGGAGAGCTACGAGCAGTACTTC. Translating it yields CASSLGTVESYEQYF.